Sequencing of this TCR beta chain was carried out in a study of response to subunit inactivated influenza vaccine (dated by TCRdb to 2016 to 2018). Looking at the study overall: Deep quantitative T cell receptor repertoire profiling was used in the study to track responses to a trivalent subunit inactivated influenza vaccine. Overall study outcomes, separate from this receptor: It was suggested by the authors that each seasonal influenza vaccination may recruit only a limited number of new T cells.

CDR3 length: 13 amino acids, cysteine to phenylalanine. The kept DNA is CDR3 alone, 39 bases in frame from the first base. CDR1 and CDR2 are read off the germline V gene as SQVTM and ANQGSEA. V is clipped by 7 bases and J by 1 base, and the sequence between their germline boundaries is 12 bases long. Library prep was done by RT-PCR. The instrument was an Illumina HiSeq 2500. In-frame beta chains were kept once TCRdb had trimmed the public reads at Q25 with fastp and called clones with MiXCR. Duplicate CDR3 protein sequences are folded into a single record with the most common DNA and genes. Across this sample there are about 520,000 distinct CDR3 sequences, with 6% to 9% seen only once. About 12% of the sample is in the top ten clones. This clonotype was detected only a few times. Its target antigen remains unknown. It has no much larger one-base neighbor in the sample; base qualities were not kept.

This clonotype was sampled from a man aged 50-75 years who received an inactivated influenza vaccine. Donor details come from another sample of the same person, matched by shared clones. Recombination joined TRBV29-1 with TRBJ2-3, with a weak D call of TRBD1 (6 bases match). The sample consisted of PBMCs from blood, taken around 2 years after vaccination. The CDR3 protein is CSAGQSGTDTQYF. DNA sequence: TGCAGCGCAGGACAGTCTGGCACAGATACGCAGTATTTT.